This T cell receptor beta chain was profiled in a study of blood T cell repertoires in COVID-19. Study details: Acute and convalescent COVID-19 samples came from the United States, Italy and Spain. From T cells, B-cell-depleted T cells, or PBMCs came the material, which was cDNA or gDNA.

The sample holds one count of this clone. Per the study methods: Amplified reference gene primers provided the basis for estimating nucleated cell counts. Assay: immunoSEQ multiplex PCR; the TCRdb copy retains only in-frame clones and omits some. For V, J and clone size, that table is used; D and trimming come from the DNA. Of around 56,000 clones in the sample, 81% were seen once. Germline V gene lookup returns CDR1 MGHRA and CDR2 YSYEKL. The J segment lost 6 bases and the V segment lost 0 bases, leaving 7 bases of the junction unmatched. CDR3 length: 15 amino acids. The rearrangement uses TRBV4-1 and TRBJ2-7; 8 nucleotides line up with TRBD2. The receptor comes from a woman of 80 years or more with active or convalescent COVID-19. The sample was peripheral blood. The CDR3 reads CASSQDGRGGFEQYF. Here the CDR3 DNA reads TGCGCCAGCAGCCAAGACGGCCGGGGGGGCTTCGAGCAGTACTTC.